The rows below give T cell receptor beta chains drawn from one sample of a study of cytomegalovirus exposure and HLA in healthy donors. Generated by immunoSEQ multiplex PCR, the TCRdb table keeps only in-frame clones and is missing some. Found here are roughly 34,000 clones; the top ten clones hold approximately 4.5%. Sequenced material: PBMCs. Receptors originate from a woman in her thirties or forties in good health and CMV-seropositive. CDR3s include the opening cysteine and the closing phenylalanine or tryptophan. The D gene is left open where the match is weak.

J,D,V,DNA,CDR3
TRBJ1-5,-,TRBV5-1,TGCGCCAGCAGTTTGACCGGGACAAATAATCAGCCCCAGCATTTT,CASSLTGTNNQPQHF
TRBJ1-2,-,TRBV6-1,TGTGCCAGCAGTGAAGGACAGTACCTATCTAACTATGGCTACACCTTC,CASSEGQYLSNYGYTF
TRBJ2-7,TRBD1,TRBV7-9,TGTGCCAGCAGCTTAGAGGGGACAGGGTCCTACGAGCAGTACTTC,CASSLEGTGSYEQYF
TRBJ2-1,-,TRBV7-9,TGTGCCAGCAGCCAAGTTAGTGAGCAGTTCTTC,CASSQVSEQFF
TRBJ2-7,-,TRBV7-9,TGTGCCAGCAGCTTTGACCGGGAGAGCTCCTACGAGCAGTACTTC,CASSFDRESSYEQYF
TRBJ1-2,-,TRBV7-9,TGTGCCAGCAGCTTACCGGGGGGAGCTAACTATGGCTACACCTTC,CASSLPGGANYGYTF
TRBJ1-2,-,TRBV6-1,TGTGCCAGCAGTGAAGATACACGGGTTTATGGCTACACCTTC,CASSEDTRVYGYTF
TRBJ1-2,TRBD1,TRBV7-8,TGTGCCAGCAGCTTACCGGGACAGGATGATGGCTACACCTTC,CASSLPGQDDGYTF
TRBJ1-1,TRBD1,TRBV4-2,TGTGCCAGCAGCCCAGCTACACAGGGGGTGGCTGAAGCTTTCTTT,CASSPATQGVAEAFF
TRBJ2-2,TRBD1,TRBV7-3,TGTGCCAGCAGCCCCCACCCGGGACAGGGTAGTGGGGAGAACACCGGGGAGCTGTTTTTT,CASSPHPGQGSGENTGELFF
TRBJ2-2,TRBD2,TRBV9,TGTGCCAGCAGCAAGACTAGCGGGACGCCCGGGGAGCTGTTTTTT,CASSKTSGTPGELFF
TRBJ2-7,TRBD2,TRBV5-4,TGTGCCAGCAGCGCGACTAGCGGCGCGTGGGGCGAGCAGTACTTC,CASSATSGAWGEQYF
TRBJ2-7,TRBD1,TRBV29-1,TGCAGCGTTGGTCCCTTTCCGGGACAGGGGACCTACGAGCAGTACTTC,CSVGPFPGQGTYEQYF
TRBJ2-2,-,TRBV4-1,TGCGCCAGCAGCCAAGTCAAAACGGTGAACACCGGGGAGCTGTTTTTT,CASSQVKTVNTGELFF
TRBJ2-5,TRBD2,TRBV7-2,TGTGCCAGCAGTCCGCCGGGACTAGCGGGGAAAGAGACCCAGTACTTC,CASSPPGLAGKETQYF
TRBJ2-2,-,TRBV15,TGTGCCACCAGCAGGGCCCGGAGGACCGGGGAGCTGTTTTTT,CATSRARRTGELFF
TRBJ1-5,-,TRBV27,TGTGCCAGCAGTTCCACGACCGGGGGGGGCAATCAGCCCCAGCATTTT,CASSSTTGGGNQPQHF
TRBJ2-7,TRBD1,TRBV7-9,TGTGCCAGCAGACCCGGGACAGACACCTACGAGCAGTACTTC,CASRPGTDTYEQYF
TRBJ2-5,TRBD2,TRBV29-1,TGCAGCGTTGCTGGGCGGGAGGGCCAGGAGACCCAGTACTTC,CSVAGREGQETQYF
TRBJ2-1,TRBD2,TRBV6-6,TGTGCCAGCAGTGGAATCGGGACTAGCGGAAATGAGCAGTTCTTC,CASSGIGTSGNEQFF
TRBJ2-5,-,TRBV9,TGTGCCAGCAGCGCCCGGGGAAGGAAGACCCAGTACTTC,CASSARGRKTQYF
TRBJ2-5,TRBD1,TRBV30,TGTGCCTGGAGACATAGGGGACAGGGGATCGAGACCCAGTACTTC,CAWRHRGQGIETQYF
TRBJ2-7,-,TRBV30,TGTGCCTGGAGAACAGTTTACGAGCAGTACTTC,CAWRTVYEQYF
TRBJ2-1,-,TRBV30,TGTGCCTGGCGGAGGGACTTCTCCGACAATGAGCAGTTCTTC,CAWRRDFSDNEQFF
TRBJ2-7,-,TRBV19,TGTGCCAGTAGTATAGATCTCGGGGGTCGCGAGCAGTACTTC,CASSIDLGGREQYF
TRBJ1-5,-,TRBV2,TGTGCCAGCAGTGGGTGGGAGAGCAATCAGCCCCAGCATTTT,CASSGWESNQPQHF
TRBJ1-1,TRBD1,TRBV11-2,TGTGCCAGCAGCTTAGAACGGGGACAGGAAAACACTGAAGCTTTCTTT,CASSLERGQENTEAFF
TRBJ2-7,-,TRBV6-5,TGTGCCAGCAGATACGCCGGGAGAGGAAAGACCTACGAGCAGTACTTC,CASRYAGRGKTYEQYF
TRBJ1-4,TRBD1,TRBV6-1,TGTGCCAGCAGCTATACAGGGGGCAATAACGAAAAACTGTTTTTT,CASSYTGGNNEKLFF
TRBJ2-2,TRBD2,TRBV29-1,TGCAGCGCCGAGGGCGGGAGAGGTACCGGGGAGCTGTTTTTT,CSAEGGRGTGELFF
TRBJ1-1,-,TRBV11-2,TGTGCCAGCAGTCCTCCAGCCTCAGGGGTTGAAGCTTTCTTT,CASSPPASGVEAFF
TRBJ1-1,-,TRBV27,TGTGCCAGCAGCCCTAAAGACAGGACATTTGAAGCTTTCTTT,CASSPKDRTFEAFF
TRBJ2-1,TRBD2,TRBV5-1,TGCGCCAGCAGCTTGTCGGGGGGAGACAATGAGCAGTTCTTC,CASSLSGGDNEQFF
TRBJ2-3,TRBD1,TRBV30,TGTGCCTGGAGTGTCACAGGGGGCGCAGGGACGCAGTATTTT,CAWSVTGGAGTQYF
TRBJ2-1,TRBD2,TRBV10-3,TGTGCCATCAGTCGTACTAGCGGGAGGGCCTATGAGCAGTTCTTC,CAISRTSGRAYEQFF
TRBJ2-7,TRBD2,TRBV4-1,TGCGCCAGCAGCCAAGAACGTAGCGGGAGGTCCTACGAGCAGTACTTC,CASSQERSGRSYEQYF
TRBJ2-7,-,TRBV27,TGTGCCAGCAGGGCCCGGCAGGTACCCTACGAGCAGTACTTC,CASRARQVPYEQYF
TRBJ2-3,TRBD2,TRBV2,TGTGCCAGCAGTGATGGGGGGCCGACTAGCGGGGCCACAGATACGCAGTATTTT,CASSDGGPTSGATDTQYF
TRBJ2-7,TRBD2,TRBV5-4,TGTGCCAGCAGCTTTCCTTCAGCGGGATTTTACGAGCAGTACTTC,CASSFPSAGFYEQYF
TRBJ2-7,TRBD1,TRBV7-9,TGTGCCAGCAGTCCTGTCCCGGGACAGGGCTATTACGAGCAGTACTTC,CASSPVPGQGYYEQYF
TRBJ1-1,-,TRBV20-1,TGCAGTGCTAAACGGGGAACTGAAGCTTTCTTT,CSAKRGTEAFF
TRBJ2-7,-,TRBV6-1,TGTGCCAGCAGTGAGTCCGAGGCGGGCCCCTACGAGCAGTACTTC,CASSESEAGPYEQYF
TRBJ2-3,TRBD2,TRBV18,TGTGCCAGCTCACCAGTAACTAGCGACACAGATACGCAGTATTTT,CASSPVTSDTDTQYF
TRBJ1-5,-,TRBV30,TGTGCCTGGAGTTTGGCAGTCAATCAGCCCCAGCATTTT,CAWSLAVNQPQHF
TRBJ2-7,-,TRBV27,TGTGCCAGCAGTTTATCTAGACAGACCTTAGTCTACGAGCAGTACTTC,CASSLSRQTLVYEQYF
TRBJ2-7,TRBD1,TRBV19,TGTGCCAGTAGTTGGGGGACAGGGCAAAGCGCCTACGAGCAGTACTTC,CASSWGTGQSAYEQYF
TRBJ2-7,-,TRBV27,TGTGCCACCAGCTCAGGGGCAAGCTACGAGCAGTACTTC,CATSSGASYEQYF
TRBJ1-5,-,TRBV2,TGTGCCAGCAGAGGGGGACTAAGCAATCAGCCCCAGCATTTT,CASRGGLSNQPQHF
TRBJ2-7,TRBD1,TRBV11-2,TGTGCCAGCAGCCCAAACCCGGGACAGGGGGGATCCTACGAGCAGTACTTC,CASSPNPGQGGSYEQYF
TRBJ2-5,-,TRBV30,TGTGCCTGGAGCCCTGGGGGCCAGGGGGGTGAGACCCAGTACTTC,CAWSPGGQGGETQYF
TRBJ2-1,-,TRBV10-1,TGCGCCAGCAGGATCCAGCGCTACAATGAGCAGTTCTTC,CASRIQRYNEQFF